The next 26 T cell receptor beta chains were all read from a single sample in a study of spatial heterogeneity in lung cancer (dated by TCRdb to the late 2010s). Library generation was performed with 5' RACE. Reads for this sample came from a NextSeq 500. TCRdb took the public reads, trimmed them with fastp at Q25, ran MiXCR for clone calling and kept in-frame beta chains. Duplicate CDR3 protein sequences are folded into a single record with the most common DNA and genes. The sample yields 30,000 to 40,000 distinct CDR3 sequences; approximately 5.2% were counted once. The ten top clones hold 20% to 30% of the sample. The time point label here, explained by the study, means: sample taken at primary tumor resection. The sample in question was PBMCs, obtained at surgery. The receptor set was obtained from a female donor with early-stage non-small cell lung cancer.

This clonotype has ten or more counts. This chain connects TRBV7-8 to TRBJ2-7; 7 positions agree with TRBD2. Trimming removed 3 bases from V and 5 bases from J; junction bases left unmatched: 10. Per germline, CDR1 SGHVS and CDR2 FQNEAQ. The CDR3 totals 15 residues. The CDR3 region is CASSLGGAAFDEQYF. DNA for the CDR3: TGTGCCAGCAGCTTGGGAGGGGCGGCCTTCGACGAGCAGTACTTC.

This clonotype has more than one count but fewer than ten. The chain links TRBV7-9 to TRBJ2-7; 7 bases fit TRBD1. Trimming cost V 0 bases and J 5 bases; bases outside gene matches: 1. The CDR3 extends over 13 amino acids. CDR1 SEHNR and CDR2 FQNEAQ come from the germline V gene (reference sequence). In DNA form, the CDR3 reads TGTGCCAGCAGCTTAGCAGGGGGCGACGAGCAGTACTTC. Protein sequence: CASSLAGGDEQYF.

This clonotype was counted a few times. CDR3: CASSLGTSGRIDTQYF. DNA for the CDR3: TGCGCCAGCAGCCTAGGGACTAGCGGGCGAATAGATACGCAGTATTTT. V and J are TRBV4-1 and TRBJ2-3; 12 bases are a match to TRBD2. Germline V CDR1 and CDR2: MGHRA, YSYEKL. J was trimmed by 5 bases and V by 4 bases; bases with no gene match: 7. The CDR3 totals 16 residues.

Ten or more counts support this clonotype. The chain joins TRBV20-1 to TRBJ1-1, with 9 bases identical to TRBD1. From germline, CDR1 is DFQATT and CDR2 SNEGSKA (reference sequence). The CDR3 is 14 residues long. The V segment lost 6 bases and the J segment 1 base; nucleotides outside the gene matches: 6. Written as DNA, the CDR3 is TGCAGTGCCTTTCGGACAGGGGAGAACACTGAAGCTTTCTTT. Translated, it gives CSAFRTGENTEAFF.

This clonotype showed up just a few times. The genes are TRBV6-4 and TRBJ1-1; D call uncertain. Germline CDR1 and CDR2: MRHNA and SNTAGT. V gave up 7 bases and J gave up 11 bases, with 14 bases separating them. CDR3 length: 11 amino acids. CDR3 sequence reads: CASTRRGTAFF. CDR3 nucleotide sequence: TGTGCCAGCACCAGGCGGGGTACGGCTTTCTTT.

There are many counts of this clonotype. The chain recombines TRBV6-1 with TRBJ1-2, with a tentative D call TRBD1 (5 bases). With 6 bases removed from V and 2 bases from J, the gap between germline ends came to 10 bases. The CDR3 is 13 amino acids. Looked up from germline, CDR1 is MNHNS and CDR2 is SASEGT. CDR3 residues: CASRTGGNYGYTF. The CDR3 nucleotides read TGTGCCAGCAGAACTGGGGGGAACTATGGCTACACCTTC.

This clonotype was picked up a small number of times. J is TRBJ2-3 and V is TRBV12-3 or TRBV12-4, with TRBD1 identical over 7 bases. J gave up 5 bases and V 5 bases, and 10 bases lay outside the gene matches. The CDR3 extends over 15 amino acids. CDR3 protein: CASSPRTGNQDTQYF. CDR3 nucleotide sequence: TGTGCCAGCAGTCCCCGGACAGGTAATCAAGATACGCAGTATTTT.

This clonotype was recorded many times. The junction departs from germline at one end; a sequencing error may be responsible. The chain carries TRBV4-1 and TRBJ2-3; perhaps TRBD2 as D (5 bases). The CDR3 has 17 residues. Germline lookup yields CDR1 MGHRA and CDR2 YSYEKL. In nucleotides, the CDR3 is TGCGCCAGCAGCCAAGCAACAGATGAGGCTAGCACGGATACGCAGTATTTT. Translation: CASSQATDEASTDTQYF.

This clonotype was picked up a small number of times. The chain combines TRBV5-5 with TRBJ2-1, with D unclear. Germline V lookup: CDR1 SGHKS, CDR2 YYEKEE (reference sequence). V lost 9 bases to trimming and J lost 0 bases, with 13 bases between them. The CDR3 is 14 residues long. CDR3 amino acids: CATTPLGSYNEQFF. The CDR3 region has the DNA TGTGCCACCACCCCGCTCGGCTCCTACAATGAGCAGTTCTTC.

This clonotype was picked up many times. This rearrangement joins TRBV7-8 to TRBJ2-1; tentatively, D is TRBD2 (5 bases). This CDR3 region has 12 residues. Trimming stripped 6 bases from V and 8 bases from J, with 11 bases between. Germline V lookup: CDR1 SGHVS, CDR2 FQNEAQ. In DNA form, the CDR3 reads TGTGCCAGCAGTGGTCTAGCCGATGAGCAGTTCTTC. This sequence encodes CASSGLADEQFF.

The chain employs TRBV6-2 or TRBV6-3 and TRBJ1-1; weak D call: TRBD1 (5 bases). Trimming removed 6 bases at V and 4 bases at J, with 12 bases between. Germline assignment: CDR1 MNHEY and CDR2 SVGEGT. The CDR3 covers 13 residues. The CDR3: CASSDPGSTEAFF. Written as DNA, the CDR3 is TGTGCCAGCAGCGACCCAGGGTCCACTGAAGCTTTCTTT.

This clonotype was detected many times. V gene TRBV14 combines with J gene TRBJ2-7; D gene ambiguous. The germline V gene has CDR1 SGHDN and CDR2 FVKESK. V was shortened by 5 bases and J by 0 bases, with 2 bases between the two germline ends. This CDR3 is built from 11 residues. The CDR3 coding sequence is TGTGCCAGCAGCAACTCCTACGAGCAGTACTTC. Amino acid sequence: CASSNSYEQYF.

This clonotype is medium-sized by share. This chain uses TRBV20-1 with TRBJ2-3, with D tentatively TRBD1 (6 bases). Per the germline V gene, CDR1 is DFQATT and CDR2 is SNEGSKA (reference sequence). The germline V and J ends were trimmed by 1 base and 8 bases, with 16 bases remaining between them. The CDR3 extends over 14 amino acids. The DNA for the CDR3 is TGCAGTGCTAGAGTTGTGGGCACAGGGCTTACGCAGTATTTT. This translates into CSARVVGTGLTQYF.

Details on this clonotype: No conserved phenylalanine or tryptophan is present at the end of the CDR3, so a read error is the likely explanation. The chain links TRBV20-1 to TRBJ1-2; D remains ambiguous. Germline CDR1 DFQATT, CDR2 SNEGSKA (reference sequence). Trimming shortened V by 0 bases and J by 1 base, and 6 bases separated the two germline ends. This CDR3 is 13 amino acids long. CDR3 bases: TGCAGTGCTAGAGAGGACGTTAACTATGGCTACACCTAC. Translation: CSAREDVNYGYTY.

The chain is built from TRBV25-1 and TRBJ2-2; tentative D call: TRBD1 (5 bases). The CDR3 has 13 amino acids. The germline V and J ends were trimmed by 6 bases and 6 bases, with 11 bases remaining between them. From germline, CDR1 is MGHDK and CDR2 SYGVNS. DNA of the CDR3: TGTGCCAGCAGCAGGGATGTTGCCGGGGAGCTGTTTTTT. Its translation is CASSRDVAGELFF.

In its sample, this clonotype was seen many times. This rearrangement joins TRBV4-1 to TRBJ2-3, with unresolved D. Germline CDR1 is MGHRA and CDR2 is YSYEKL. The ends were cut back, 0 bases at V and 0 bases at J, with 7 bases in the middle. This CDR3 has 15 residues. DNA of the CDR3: TGCGCCAGCAGCCAAGATCCGGGTAGCACAGATACGCAGTATTTT. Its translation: CASSQDPGSTDTQYF.

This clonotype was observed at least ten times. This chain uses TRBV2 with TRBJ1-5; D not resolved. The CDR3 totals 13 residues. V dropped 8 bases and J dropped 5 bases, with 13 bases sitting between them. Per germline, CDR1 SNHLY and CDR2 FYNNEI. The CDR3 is CASGERRDQPQHF. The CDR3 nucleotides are TGTGCCAGCGGGGAGCGACGGGATCAGCCCCAGCATTTT.

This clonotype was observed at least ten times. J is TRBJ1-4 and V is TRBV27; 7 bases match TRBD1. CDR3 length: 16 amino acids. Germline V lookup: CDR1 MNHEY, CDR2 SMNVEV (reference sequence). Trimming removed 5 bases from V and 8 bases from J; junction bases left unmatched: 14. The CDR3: CASSTPTGRREEKLFF. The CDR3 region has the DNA TGTGCCAGCAGTACCCCGACAGGGAGGAGGGAAGAAAAACTGTTTTTT.

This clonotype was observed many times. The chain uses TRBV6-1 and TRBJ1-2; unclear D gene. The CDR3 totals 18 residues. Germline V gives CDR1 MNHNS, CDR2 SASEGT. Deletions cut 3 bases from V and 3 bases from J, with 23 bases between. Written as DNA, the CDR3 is TGTGCCAGCAGTGACAGTAGGGATCGGCACAGCACCTACTATGGCTACACCTTC. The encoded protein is CASSDSRDRHSTYYGYTF.

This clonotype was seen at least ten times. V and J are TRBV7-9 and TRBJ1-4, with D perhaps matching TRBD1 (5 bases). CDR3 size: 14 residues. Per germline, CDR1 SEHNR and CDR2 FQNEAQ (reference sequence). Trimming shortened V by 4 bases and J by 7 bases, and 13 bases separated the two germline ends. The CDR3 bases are TGTGCCAGCAGCTCAGGGCTAGGTGGTGAAAAACTGTTTTTT. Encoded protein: CASSSGLGGEKLFF.

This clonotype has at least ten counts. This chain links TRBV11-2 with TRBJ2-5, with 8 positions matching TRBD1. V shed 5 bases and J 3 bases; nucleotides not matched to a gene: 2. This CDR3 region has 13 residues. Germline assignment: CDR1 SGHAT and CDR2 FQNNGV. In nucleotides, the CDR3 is TGTGCCAGCAGCCAGGGGGCTGAAGAGACCCAGTACTTC. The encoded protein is CASSQGAEETQYF.

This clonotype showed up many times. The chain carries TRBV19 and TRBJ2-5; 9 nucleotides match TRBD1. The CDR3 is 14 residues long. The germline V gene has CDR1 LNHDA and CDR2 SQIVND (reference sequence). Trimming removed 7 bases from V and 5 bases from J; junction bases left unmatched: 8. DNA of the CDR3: TGTGCCAGTAAGGCCGGGACAGGGACCGAGACCCAGTACTTC. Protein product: CASKAGTGTETQYF.

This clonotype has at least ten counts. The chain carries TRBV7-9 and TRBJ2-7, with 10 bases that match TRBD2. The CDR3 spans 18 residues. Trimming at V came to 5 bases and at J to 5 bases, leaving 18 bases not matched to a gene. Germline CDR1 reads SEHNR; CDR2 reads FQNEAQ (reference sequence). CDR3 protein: CASSPKSRVAGGRHEQYF. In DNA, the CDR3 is TGTGCCAGCAGCCCCAAGTCCAGGGTAGCGGGGGGTCGGCACGAGCAGTACTTC.

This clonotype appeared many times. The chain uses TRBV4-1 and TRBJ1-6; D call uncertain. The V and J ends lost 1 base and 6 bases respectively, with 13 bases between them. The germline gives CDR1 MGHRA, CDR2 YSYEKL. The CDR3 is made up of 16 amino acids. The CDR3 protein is CASSQVQTPGNSPLHF. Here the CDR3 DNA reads TGCGCCAGCAGCCAAGTCCAGACACCGGGTAATTCACCCCTCCACTTT.

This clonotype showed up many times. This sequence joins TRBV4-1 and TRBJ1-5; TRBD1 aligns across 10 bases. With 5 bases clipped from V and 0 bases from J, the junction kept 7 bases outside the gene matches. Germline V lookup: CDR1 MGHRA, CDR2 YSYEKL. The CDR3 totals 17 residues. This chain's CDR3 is CASSTRQGADSNQPQHF. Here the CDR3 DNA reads TGCGCCAGCAGCACCCGACAGGGGGCGGATAGCAATCAGCCCCAGCATTTT.

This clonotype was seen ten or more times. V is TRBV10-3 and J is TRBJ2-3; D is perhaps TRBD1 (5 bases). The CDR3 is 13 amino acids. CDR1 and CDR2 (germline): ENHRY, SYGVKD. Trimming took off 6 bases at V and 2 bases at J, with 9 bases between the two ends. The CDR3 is CAIRGATTDTQYF. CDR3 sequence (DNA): TGTGCCATCAGAGGGGCGACCACAGATACGCAGTATTTT.